This T cell receptor (beta chain) was found in a study of T-cell reconstitution after alpha-beta-depleted transplantation in children. This clonotype was seen once. Library preparation (for TCRbeta) was performed with unique molecular identifiers. TCRdb independently ran MiXCR on the PCR reads; one entry per CDR3 protein. The sample consists of some 220,000 distinct CDR3 sequences, approximately 10% of them appearing once. This TCR derives from a human donor who donated a stem cell graft to a child with acute lymphoblastic leukemia. Here the sequenced sample was PBMCs from the stem cell graft donor, taken from the stem cell graft.

In DNA, the CDR3 is TGTGCCAGCAGCAGGGGTCAGTCAAACGCCGGGGAGCTGTTTTTT. Translation gives CASSRGQSNAGELFF. The rearrangement joins TRBV5-5 to TRBJ2-2, with a possible D match to TRBD1 (5 bases). Germline lookup yields CDR1 SGHKS and CDR2 YYEKEE (reference sequence). The CDR3 loop spans 15 amino acids. Trimming cost V 4 bases and J 6 bases, with 16 bases left between them.